This T cell receptor (beta chain) was sequenced during a study of metastatic and nonmetastatic thyroid tumors. Study information: Repertoires from blood and tumor or nodule tissue of malignant and benign thyroid patients were compared.

There are many counts of this clone. What it recognizes is unknown. This CDR3 is 12 amino acids long. Germline V gene data show CDR1 as SGHDN and CDR2 as FVKESK. V was cut by 0 bases and J by 3 bases, with 3 bases left in between. Study outcomes and limitations: Versus benign nodules, malignant thyroid tumors reportedly had significantly higher TCR beta diversity, in blood and tumor.

Study processing details: A classifier of distant metastasis in papillary thyroid cancer was built from CDR3 differences (across clinicopathological groups). TCRdb used MiXCR to call clones anew from the PCR reads. It is TCRdb's table, rather than the study itself, that gives the V and J calls and clone size. The table includes approximately 15,000 clones, roughly 20% detected once. Until they underwent thyroid surgery, no patient had received any treatment. The sample consisted of blood. This chain connects TRBV14 to TRBJ2-7, with no clear D. The source is a female donor with papillary thyroid cancer or a benign thyroid nodule (not recorded which). Some clones in this sample may be carry-over from other donors' samples. The CDR3 is CASSQDLYEQYF. The CDR3 nucleotides read TGTGCCAGCAGCCAAGATCTCTACGAGCAGTACTTC.